The 20 T cell receptor beta chains listed next were all sequenced from one sample in a study of blood T cells in healthy people across ages. A sample-barcoded 5' primer and a J-beta primer mix were used in a second PCR of roughly 7 to 11 cycles. From the 5' RACE reads, TCRdb called clonotypes with MiXCR, one entry per CDR3 protein. The data contain hundreds of thousands of distinct CDR3 sequences, approximately 59% of them singletons. Sequencing was carried out using blood. The receptors derive from a man aged 55 to 70 in good health.

The table lists this clonotype with a count of one. The chain combines TRBV29-1 with TRBJ2-1; D is unclear. CDR3 length equals 14 residues. CDR1 is SQVTM and CDR2 is ANQGSEA in the germline V gene. The V and J ends lost 3 bases and 0 bases respectively, with 9 bases between them. CDR3 nucleotides: TGCAGCGTTGACTACCTGAGCTCCTACAATGAGCAGTTCTTC. It codes for CSVDYLSSYNEQFF.

This rearrangement joins TRBV10-1 to TRBJ2-1, with a possible D match to TRBD1 (6 bases). Trimming took 0 bases from V and 13 from J, leaving 13 bases between them. The CDR3 has 13 residues. Per the germline V gene, CDR1 is WNHNN and CDR2 is SYGVQD (reference sequence). DNA of the CDR3: TGCGCCAGCAGTGAGTCGGGGGCATCGCCACAGTTCTTC. Translated: CASSESGASPQFF.

This chain uses TRBV6-6 with TRBJ2-3; 7 positions match TRBD1. The V gene end was trimmed by 4 bases and the J gene end by 3 bases; junction bases not matched to a gene: 7. Germline V gives CDR1 MNHNY, CDR2 SVGAGI (reference sequence). CDR3 length equals 15 residues. This chain's CDR3 is CASSFYRGATDTQYF. The DNA for the CDR3 is TGTGCCAGCAGTTTCTACAGGGGAGCGACAGATACGCAGTATTTT.

This chain links TRBV29-1 with TRBJ2-1; 10 bases are shared with TRBD2. CDR3 length equals 12 residues. Per the germline V gene, CDR1 is SQVTM and CDR2 is ANQGSEA. After removal of 4 bases from V and 9 bases from J, the junction contained 3 bases not matched to a gene. The CDR3 region has the DNA TGCAGCGTTGCCAGCGGGGGGGTTGAGCAGTTCTTC. Protein product: CSVASGGVEQFF.

The chain is built from TRBV2 and TRBJ2-7, with TRBD1 matching 7 bases. The CDR3 length is 14 residues. The trim removed 7 bases at V and 0 bases at J, leaving 6 bases unmatched. The V gene's germline CDR1 is SNHLY and CDR2 FYNNEI. CDR3 amino acids: CASKGQSVSYEQYF. In DNA form, the CDR3 reads TGTGCCAGCAAGGGACAGTCCGTCTCCTACGAGCAGTACTTC.

Only one count was recorded for this clonotype. This sequence joins TRBV6-5 and TRBJ2-7; the D gene is possibly TRBD1 (6 bases). Germline V CDR1 and CDR2: MNHEY, SVGAGI. CDR3 length: 15 residues. The V and J ends lost 2 bases and 0 bases respectively, with 11 bases between them. The CDR3 protein is CASSYTGTASYEQYF. The CDR3 DNA sequence: TGTGCCAGCAGTTACACAGGGACGGCCTCCTACGAGCAGTACTTC.

The sample holds many counts of this clonotype. The genes are TRBV3-1 and TRBJ2-5, with 12 bases identical to TRBD2. With 6 bases clipped from V and 5 bases from J, the junction kept 4 bases outside the gene matches. CDR3 size: 14 residues. Germline lookup yields CDR1 LGHDT and CDR2 YNNKEL (reference sequence). CDR3 DNA sequence: TGTGCCAGCAGTCCTCTAGCGGGGGGGGAGACCCAGTACTTC. It encodes CASSPLAGGETQYF.

V usage is TRBV5-4 and J usage is TRBJ2-7; D is uncertain. The DNA end favors TRBJ2-5, so the J call may be wrong. The CDR3 extends over 15 amino acids. Looked up from germline, CDR1 is SGHNT and CDR2 is YYREEE (reference sequence). The CDR3 DNA reads as TGTGCCAGCAGCTTGGGTGGGTCAGTTCAACAGACCCAGTACTTC. Its protein is CASSLGGSVQQTQYF.

The chain joins TRBV2 to TRBJ1-2, with D perhaps matching TRBD1 (6 bases). There are 15 residues in the CDR3. Germline lookup yields CDR1 SNHLY and CDR2 FYNNEI. Trimming took off 6 bases at V and 0 bases at J, with 14 bases between the two ends. CDR3 sequence (DNA): TGTGCCAGCAGCGAACAGGGACTTCCTAACTATGGCTACACCTTC. Protein sequence: CASSEQGLPNYGYTF.

The sample holds many counts of this clonotype. Written as DNA, the CDR3 is TGTGCCAGAGGGTGGGGGGACCAAGAGACCCAGTACTTC. Amino acids: CARGWGDQETQYF. V and J are TRBV2 and TRBJ2-5; D is perhaps TRBD2 (6 bases). CDR1 and CDR2 (germline): SNHLY, FYNNEI. V was cut by 9 bases and J by 0 bases, with 11 bases left in between. The CDR3 runs 13 residues.

A note on this clonotype: An end of the junction does not agree with germline; a read error may underlie this. The chain employs TRBV14 and TRBJ2-4; possible D gene TRBD1, 6 bases. The DNA end lines up better with TRBJ2-7; the J call may be wrong. Germline V gene data show CDR1 as SGHDN and CDR2 as FVKESK. This CDR3 region has 10 residues. As DNA, the CDR3 is TGCGGACAGACGTCCGACGAGCAGTACTTC. This codes for CGQTSDEQYF.

The table lists this clonotype with a few counts. The chain couples TRBV12-3 or TRBV12-4 to TRBJ2-7; 10 bases line up with TRBD2. With 5 bases clipped from V and 7 bases from J, the junction kept 8 bases outside the gene matches. CDR3 length: 14 amino acids. In DNA form, the CDR3 reads TGTGCCAGCAGTCGGGCTAGCGGGGGCCTGGAGCAGTACTTC. This gives the protein CASSRASGGLEQYF.

The chain employs TRBV6-1 and TRBJ2-5, with D perhaps assigned TRBD1 or TRBD2 (5 bases each). The length of the CDR3 is 18 residues. V was cut by 5 bases and J by 1 base, with 23 bases left in between. Germline V gene lookup returns CDR1 MNHNS and CDR2 SASEGT. CDR3 sequence: CASSKKRPGRQIQETQYF. CDR3 DNA: TGTGCCAGCAGTAAAAAACGACCGGGACGGCAAATCCAAGAGACCCAGTACTTC.

The chain's CDR3 is CASSSRTAVGQETQYF. DNA of the CDR3: TGTGCCAGCAGCTCCCGGACAGCTGTGGGCCAAGAGACCCAGTACTTC. V and J are TRBV7-8 and TRBJ2-5, with D possibly TRBD1 on 6 matching bases. Germline values: CDR1 SGHVS, CDR2 FQNEAQ. The CDR3 sequence is 16 residues long. The V end was cut by 4 bases, the J end by 1 base, with 16 bases between.

The chain has TRBV6-5 and TRBJ2-1, with D perhaps given as TRBD1 or TRBD2 (5 bases each). Trimming took off 4 bases at V and 5 bases at J, with 21 bases between the two ends. CDR3 length: 17 amino acids. The germline V gene encodes CDR1 MNHEY and CDR2 SVGAGI. The CDR3 DNA sequence: TGTGCCAGCAGTTTCTTATCCGGGGCAAAAACCCACAATGAGCAGTTCTTC. Amino acid sequence: CASSFLSGAKTHNEQFF.

This clonotype was observed a single time. V is TRBV7-6 and J is TRBJ2-7, with 10 positions matching TRBD1. TRBJ2-5 matches the DNA end more closely, so the J call is doubtful. The length of the CDR3 is 17 residues. Looked up from germline, CDR1 is SGHVS and CDR2 is FNYEAQ. CDR3 loop: CASSPWDRGAPRETQYF. The CDR3 bases are TGTGCCAGCAGCCCTTGGGACAGGGGAGCGCCCCGGGAGACCCAGTACTTC.

The DNA of the CDR3 is TGCAGTGCTAGGTCACAGGGGGCTAATGAAAAACTGTTTTTT. It codes for CSARSQGANEKLFF. This rearrangement joins TRBV20-1 to TRBJ1-4; 8 bases are shared with TRBD1. The CDR3 has 14 residues. Unmatched junction bases numbered 3, after V lost 3 bases and J lost 3 bases. Germline CDR1 reads DFQATT; CDR2 reads SNEGSKA (reference sequence).

V gene TRBV2 combines with J gene TRBJ2-5, with 9 bases that match TRBD2. V was clipped by 2 bases and J by 1 base; unmatched bases: 2. CDR1 is SNHLY and CDR2 is FYNNEI in the germline V gene. The CDR3 has 15 amino acids. The CDR3 bases are TGTGCCAGCAGTGAATGGCGGGGGGGCCAAGAGACCCAGTACTTC. Its translation is CASSEWRGGQETQYF. The complete variable domain, with remaining parts taken from reference TRBV2 and TRBJ2-5, reads EPEVTQTPSHQVTQMGQEVILRCVPISNHLYFYWYRQILGQKVEFLVSFYNNEISEKSEIFDDQFSVERPDGSNFTLKIRSTKLEDSAMYFCASSEWRGGQETQYFGPGTRLLVL.

This chain uses TRBV27 with TRBJ1-6, with a possible D match to TRBD1 (5 bases). Germline CDR1 reads MNHEY; CDR2 reads SMNVEV (reference sequence). The V end was cut by 5 bases, the J end by 9 bases, with 23 bases between. CDR3 length equals 17 residues. The CDR3 here is CASSRTGTGGYGSPLHF. The CDR3 nucleotides read TGTGCCAGCAGTCGAACCGGGACGGGGGGTTACGGTTCACCCCTCCACTTT.

The table lists this clonotype with a few counts. The chain joins TRBV20-1 to TRBJ1-6, with D tentatively TRBD1 (5 bases). V dropped 0 bases and J dropped 0 bases, with 15 bases sitting between them. Germline CDR1 is DFQATT and CDR2 is SNEGSKA (reference sequence). CDR3 size: 18 residues. The CDR3 region has the DNA TGCAGTGCTAGAGACCCCCGCCAGGGTCTCTCCTATAATTCACCCCTCCACTTT. As protein: CSARDPRQGLSYNSPLHF.